The clone carrying this T cell receptor (beta chain) came up many times. Its specificity is not known. The data belong to a study of T cells in Graves' hyperthyroidism and ophthalmopathy. Newly diagnosed hyperthyroidism patients aged 18 to 65 years had disease lasting under 2 months. Trimming cost V 7 bases and J 4 bases, with 8 bases left between them. The CDR3 contains 13 residues. Germline V CDR1 and CDR2: LNHDA, SQIVND (reference sequence). Points from the study as a whole: In validation, the model predicted ophthalmopathy. These predictions came a median approximately six months before onset.

RNA transcripts gave rise to amplified TCR beta CDR3 regions. The primer set for the first-round RT-PCR of the TCR CDR3 was HTBI. One entry per CDR3 protein results from TCRdb running MiXCR on the multiplex PCR reads. The sample lists around 300,000 distinct CDR3 sequences, less than 30% occurring once. The sequence derives from a man aged 35 to 55 with Graves' hyperthyroidism that later progressed to Graves' ophthalmopathy. The chain couples TRBV19 to TRBJ2-6; D not certain. Sequencing was carried out using blood. The CDR3 region is CASTGEGANVLTF. The DNA of the CDR3 is TGTGCCAGTACGGGCGAAGGGGCCAACGTCCTGACTTTC.